This entry describes one TCR beta chain. The antigen is unknown. Profiling relied on immunoSEQ multiplex PCR, and the TCRdb table lists in-frame clones only, not all of them. The data contain more than 50,000 clones, 86% of them singletons. This sample stems from a study of T cells after posttransplantation cyclophosphamide. CDR3 length equals 16 residues. From germline, CDR1 is SGHTA and CDR2 FQGNSA. The germline V and J ends were trimmed by 4 bases and 6 bases, with 18 bases remaining between them. General study findings and limits: Donor CD8+ memory clones often dominated recipient blood repertoires at later times.

The sample was PBMCs. This clonotype originated in a man between 25 and 39 years old with a blood cancer, CMV-positive, and with a related stem cell donor. The gene calls are TRBV7-2 and TRBJ2-2, with D perhaps matching TRBD2 (6 bases). Here the CDR3 DNA reads TGTGCCAGCAGCTCGTTTGTTCCGGGAGCCGCCGGGGAGCTGTTTTTT. Translated: CASSSFVPGAAGELFF.